This TCR beta chain was profiled in a study of blood T cells in healthy people across ages. Alongside a J-beta primer mix, a sample-barcoded 5' primer served in a second PCR lasting roughly 7 to 11 cycles. TCRdb fed the 5' RACE reads into MiXCR, producing one record per CDR3 protein. The sample contains roughly 1,800,000 distinct CDR3 sequences, less than 50% of which appear only once. V lost 5 bases and J lost 5, with 14 bases in between. Germline CDR1 MNHEY, CDR2 SVGEGT. This CDR3 region has 14 residues. This TCR was recovered from a woman in her thirties or forties in good health. Sequencing input: blood. The chain joins TRBV6-2 or TRBV6-3 to TRBJ2-3; maybe TRBD2 (5 bases). DNA for the CDR3: TGTGCCAGCAGTCAACGGATTGAGGGAGATACGCAGTATTTT. Protein sequence: CASSQRIEGDTQYF.